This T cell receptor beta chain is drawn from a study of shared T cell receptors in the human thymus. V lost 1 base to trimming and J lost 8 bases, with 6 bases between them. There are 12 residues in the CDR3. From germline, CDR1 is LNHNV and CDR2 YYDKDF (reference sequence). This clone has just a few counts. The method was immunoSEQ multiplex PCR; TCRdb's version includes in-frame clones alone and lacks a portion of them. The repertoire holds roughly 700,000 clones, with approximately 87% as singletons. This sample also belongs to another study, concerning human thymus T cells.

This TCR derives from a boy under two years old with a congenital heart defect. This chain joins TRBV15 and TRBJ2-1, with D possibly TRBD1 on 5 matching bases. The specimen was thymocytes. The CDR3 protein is CATSRGRDEQFF. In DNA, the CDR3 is TGTGCCACCAGCAGAGGCAGGGATGAGCAGTTCTTC.